This record covers a single TCR beta chain. This record comes from a study of cytomegalovirus exposure and HLA in healthy donors. Study-level background: A previous analysis identified fewer than 130 million unique TCR beta sequences derived from some 200 million T cells.

A multiplex PCR was run with 60 Vbeta primers and 13 Jbeta primers. As handled by the study authors: Later reanalysis found around 80 million unique TCR beta chains, around 11 million of them shared. TCRdb's table, derived via immunoSEQ multiplex PCR, lists solely in-frame clones and lacks some. The DNA was the basis for D and trimming; V, J and clone size are from that table. The sample consists of approximately 160,000 clones, about three quarters of them appearing once. Material: PBMCs. The TCR sequence derives from a man younger than 35 in good health and CMV-seronegative.

This chain's CDR3 is CASSRQQRDNEKLFF. The CDR3 bases are TGCGCCAGCAGTCGACAGCAGAGAGATAATGAAAAACTGTTTTTT. V usage is TRBV5-1 and J usage is TRBJ1-4; D possibly corresponds to TRBD1 (5 bases). The V end was cut by 5 bases, the J end by 4 bases, with 15 bases between. The CDR3 contains 15 residues. Germline V CDR1 and CDR2: SGHRS, YFSETQ.